The present entry profiles one T cell receptor (beta chain) with its context. Its antigen is not known. One base away lies a much larger clone, so this may be a sequencing read error. This sample is part of a study of blood T cells in healthy people across ages. General study results and limits: Naive T cell percentage by flow cytometry tracked strongly with beta diversity. Estimated diversity, derived from one million T cells, was regarded as an underestimate. Comparison with aged donors showed that long-lived donors had more naive CD4+ cells and higher diversity.

It was with a sample-barcoded 5' primer and a J-beta primer mix that a second PCR of roughly 6 to 12 cycles was run. TCRdb used MiXCR to reprocess the 5' RACE reads, holding one entry per CDR3 protein. The table includes 730,000 or so distinct CDR3 sequences, about 43% detected once. CDR3 size: 14 residues. Trimming at V came to 3 bases and at J to 11 bases, leaving 12 bases not matched to a gene. Germline V gives CDR1 MNHEY, CDR2 SVGEGT. This sequence joins TRBV6-2 or TRBV6-3 and TRBJ2-5, with TRBD2 identical over 7 bases. The sequence was obtained from a man older than 75 in good health. Sequenced sample: blood. The CDR3 here is CASSYQRGYNEQYF. The CDR3 bases are TGTGCCAGCAGTTATCAGCGGGGTTACAATGAGCAGTACTTC.